The 31 T cell receptor beta chains in this list originate from one sample, sequenced in a study of beta chain features in type 1 diabetes. Reverse transcribing all isolated RNA meant expressed TCRB transcripts were sequenced. Assay used: immunoSEQ multiplex PCR; TCRdb lists only in-frame clones, some missing. Of fewer than 650,000 clones listed, 15% are singletons. Source material: naive CD4+ T cells from blood. These TCRs come from a man aged 18 to 35 in good health.

This clone came up a few times. This chain links TRBV5-4 with TRBJ1-1, with 7 bases matching TRBD1. The germline V gene has CDR1 SGHNT and CDR2 YYREEE (reference sequence). The CDR3 covers 17 residues. V gave up 4 bases and J gave up 4 bases; unmatched junction bases: 16. In DNA, the CDR3 is TGTGCCAGCAGCCCCTCCGCCAACAGGGGTTGGGGCACTGAAGCTTTCTTT. Amino acids: CASSPSANRGWGTEAFF.

CDR3 loop: CAISADISTDTQYF. As DNA, the CDR3 is TGTGCCATCAGTGCGGACATAAGCACAGATACGCAGTATTTT. The V gene is TRBV10-3, the J gene TRBJ2-3; D is possibly TRBD1 (5 bases). Trimming pared 4 bases from V and 0 bases from J, leaving 8 bases between. Germline loops: CDR1 ENHRY, CDR2 SYGVKD. This CDR3 is built from 14 residues.

This clone was observed a few times. This chain uses TRBV6-5 with TRBJ1-2, with D perhaps TRBD1 (6 bases). CDR1 MNHEY and CDR2 SVGAGI come from the germline V gene. This CDR3 is 15 amino acids long. Trimming left V 5 bases short and J 0 bases short, with 13 bases between. The CDR3 loop reads CASSNTGSSNYGYTF. The CDR3 region has the DNA TGTGCCAGCAGTAATACAGGGTCATCTAACTATGGCTACACCTTC.

As to this clone: This sample includes further DNA sequences coding for the same CDR3. The CDR3 spells CASSPRRGDSYEQYF. The CDR3 DNA sequence: TGTGCCAGCTCACCTCGGAGGGGAGATTCCTACGAGCAGTACTTC. The V and J genes are TRBV18 and TRBJ2-7; possibly TRBD2 for D (6 bases). This CDR3 contains 15 residues. V was cut by 3 bases and J by 1 base, with 13 bases left in between. CDR1 and CDR2 from the germline V gene are KGHSH and LQKENI.

The table lists this clone with a few counts. The chain joins TRBV7-6 to TRBJ1-5; TRBD1 matches 12 bases. The CDR3 spans 15 residues. Germline lookup yields CDR1 SGHVS and CDR2 FNYEAQ. V dropped 2 bases and J dropped 7; count of bases not matched to a gene: 3. The CDR3 sequence is CASSLTGTGGQPQHF. The CDR3 DNA reads as TGTGCCAGCAGCTTAACGGGGACAGGGGGCCAGCCCCAGCATTTT.

This clone was observed a handful of times. The chain has TRBV7-2 and TRBJ2-5; D might be TRBD2 (5 bases). The CDR3 totals 16 residues. CDR1 SGHTA and CDR2 FQGNSA come from the germline V gene. V was cut by 5 bases and J by 5 bases, with 21 bases left in between. The DNA for the CDR3 is TGTGCCAGCAGCCCCCTGTCGGTGAGGGATTCGGAGACCCAGTACTTC. Its protein is CASSPLSVRDSETQYF.

The sample holds a few counts of this clone. The CDR3 DNA is TGTGCCAGCAGCCAAGAATATCCCAAGTCCGGGCACAAAAACATTCAGTACTTC. Translated: CASSQEYPKSGHKNIQYF. The chain employs TRBV14 and TRBJ2-4, with D uncertain. In germline, CDR1 is SGHDN, CDR2 FVKESK. CDR3 size: 18 residues. V lost 0 bases, J lost 3 bases, and 18 bases lay in between.

CDR3 bases: TGTGCCAGCACCGTCCAGACACACACCATATATTTT. It is translated as CASTVQTHTIYF. V and J are TRBV6-1 and TRBJ1-3; D ambiguous. The V gene lost 7 bases and the J gene lost 8 bases, with 12 bases spanning the gap. There are 12 residues in the CDR3. The V gene's germline CDR1 is MNHNS and CDR2 SASEGT.

The rearrangement links TRBV7-2 to TRBJ2-7; D uncertain. V shed 5 bases and J shed 1 base, with 18 bases lying between them. This CDR3 contains 16 residues. Germline CDR1 is SGHTA and CDR2 is FQGNSA. The chain's CDR3 is CASSLRTAGPSYEQYF. For the CDR3, the DNA is TGTGCCAGCAGCCTACGTACAGCCGGCCCATCCTACGAGCAGTACTTC.

This clone came up once. The rearrangement joins TRBV5-1 to TRBJ2-5, with TRBD2 matching 14 bases. CDR3 size: 17 residues. Germline values: CDR1 SGHRS, CDR2 YFSETQ. The junction had 8 bases not matched to a gene; V was cut back by 5 bases and J by 2 bases. The CDR3 sequence: CASRPGLAGGYQETQYF. CDR3 DNA sequence: TGCGCCAGCAGACCCGGACTAGCGGGGGGATATCAAGAGACCCAGTACTTC.

The V call is TRBV28, the J call TRBJ1-2, with unresolved D. V was cut by 3 bases and J by 7 bases, with 9 bases left in between. CDR1 MDHEN and CDR2 SYDVKM come from the germline V gene. The CDR3 contains 12 residues. The CDR3 nucleotides are TGTGCCAGCAGTTTGGTCCAGACTGGCTACACCTTC. This translates into CASSLVQTGYTF.

This clone was counted between two and nine times. The rearrangement links TRBV5-4 to TRBJ2-3; TRBD2 aligns across 7 bases. This CDR3 spans 20 amino acids. Per germline, CDR1 SGHNT and CDR2 YYREEE (reference sequence). V lost 2 bases, J lost 3 bases, and 21 bases stayed unmatched. In nucleotides, the CDR3 is TGTGCCAGCAGCTTTTTAATTTTAGTAGCGGGTTCGGCGGGGACAGATACGCAGTATTTT. The encoded protein is CASSFLILVAGSAGTDTQYF.

The chain carries TRBV30 and TRBJ1-5; 7 bases line up with TRBD1. The CDR3 covers 14 residues. The junction had 8 bases not matched to a gene; V was cut back by 5 bases and J by 4 bases. CDR1 and CDR2 (germline): GTSNPN, SVGIG (reference sequence). For the CDR3, the DNA is TGTGCCTGGGCCACCGGGACAGTTAATCAGCCCCAGCATTTT. It translates to CAWATGTVNQPQHF.

The chain has TRBV10-3 and TRBJ2-2; TRBD2 agrees at 13 bases. V was pared by 4 bases and J by 4 bases, with 9 bases of the junction left unmatched. CDR1 ENHRY and CDR2 SYGVKD come from the germline V gene. The CDR3 loop spans 18 amino acids. Written as DNA, the CDR3 is TGTGCCATCAGTGTACATAAAGGGACTAGCGGGGTCACCGGGGAGCTGTTTTTT. The encoded protein is CAISVHKGTSGVTGELFF.

The chain's CDR3 is CASRQGLVMNTEAFF. In nucleotides, the CDR3 is TGTGCCTCCCGACAGGGTCTTGTAATGAACACTGAAGCTTTCTTT. The chain has TRBV30 and TRBJ1-1; 7 nucleotides agree with TRBD1. The CDR3 loop spans 15 amino acids. Germline CDR1 and CDR2: GTSNPN and SVGIG (reference sequence). V gave up 7 bases and J gave up 0 bases; unmatched junction bases: 11.

This clone showed up just a few times. This rearrangement joins TRBV7-2 to TRBJ1-2, with 9 positions matching TRBD1. With 6 bases clipped from V and 4 bases from J, the junction kept 15 bases outside the gene matches. The CDR3 contains 17 residues. In germline, CDR1 is SGHTA, CDR2 FQGNSA. The CDR3 nucleotides read TGTGCCAGCAGTGTCCGGGACAGGGTGCGTGGAGGCTATGGCTACACCTTC. Amino acids: CASSVRDRVRGGYGYTF.

This clone was detected a few times. This chain links TRBV29-1 with TRBJ1-3; no clear D. Germline assignment: CDR1 SQVTM and CDR2 ANQGSEA. The CDR3 extends over 14 amino acids. Trimming cost V 2 bases and J 1 base, with 9 bases left between them. CDR3 nucleotides: TGCAGCGTTGAAATGCGAGGGTCTGGAAACACCATATATTTT. It encodes CSVEMRGSGNTIYF.

This clone was seen more than once but under ten times. This chain joins TRBV7-2 and TRBJ1-2; no definite D call. The V gene's germline CDR1 is SGHTA and CDR2 FQGNSA. Trimming took off 1 base at V and 5 bases at J, with 8 bases between the two ends. The length of the CDR3 is 13 residues. The CDR3 DNA sequence: TGTGCCAGCAGCTTAGAGGCTACGTATGGCTACACCTTC. Residues: CASSLEATYGYTF. Using reference TRBV7-2 and TRBJ1-2 for the parts outside the CDR3, the full variable domain is GAGVSQSPSNKVTEKGKDVELRCDPISGHTALYWYRQSLGQGLEFLIYFQGNSAPDKSGLPSDRFSAERTGGSVSTLTIQRTQQEDSAVYLCASSLEATYGYTFGSGTRLTVV.

The chain's CDR3 is CASSWGRVSGNEQFF. The CDR3 DNA sequence: TGTGCCAGTAGTTGGGGGCGCGTCTCGGGCAATGAGCAGTTCTTC. The V and J genes are TRBV19 and TRBJ2-1, with a weak D call TRBD1 (6 bases). V shed 5 bases and J shed 6 bases, with 17 bases lying between them. Germline loops: CDR1 LNHDA, CDR2 SQIVND (reference sequence). CDR3 size: 15 residues.

V is TRBV18 and J is TRBJ2-3; D might be TRBD1 (5 bases). The CDR3 has 13 amino acids. With 3 bases removed from V and 4 bases from J, the gap between germline ends came to 8 bases. Germline CDR1 and CDR2: KGHSH and LQKENI. CDR3 nucleotides: TGTGCCAGCTCACCCCCGACAGCAGATACGCAGTATTTT. It translates to CASSPPTADTQYF.

This clone was seen a handful of times. This chain links TRBV7-2 with TRBJ2-3, with D uncertain. The CDR3 is 15 residues long. The germline V and J ends were trimmed by 3 bases and 0 bases, with 10 bases remaining between them. In germline, CDR1 is SGHTA, CDR2 FQGNSA. CDR3 protein: CASSLAFPSTDTQYF. The CDR3 DNA reads TGTGCCAGCAGCTTGGCCTTCCCTAGCACAGATACGCAGTATTTT.

This chain uses TRBV14 with TRBJ2-1; 8 bases map to TRBD2. CDR1 and CDR2 (germline): SGHDN, FVKESK. The CDR3 contains 16 residues. V gave up 4 bases and J gave up 0 bases; unmatched junction bases: 5. CDR3 nucleotides: TGTGCCAGCAGCCCCGTAGCGGGGAGCTCCTACAATGAGCAGTTCTTC. Encoded protein: CASSPVAGSSYNEQFF.

This clone was found a few times. This rearrangement joins TRBV19 to TRBJ1-6; tentatively, D is TRBD1 (6 bases). The germline gives CDR1 LNHDA, CDR2 SQIVND (reference sequence). CDR3 length: 15 amino acids. V was pared by 3 bases and J by 10 bases, with 16 bases between. For the CDR3, the DNA is TGTGCCAGTAGTATTGGTTGGGACATATTCTCACCCCTCCACTTT. This sequence encodes CASSIGWDIFSPLHF.

This clone has a handful of counts. The V call is TRBV7-2, the J call TRBJ2-3; D uncertain. V shed 3 bases and J shed 3 bases, with 10 bases lying between them. The CDR3 extends over 14 amino acids. In germline, CDR1 is SGHTA, CDR2 FQGNSA. This CDR3 is CASSFVLETDTQYF. CDR3 nucleotides: TGTGCCAGCAGCTTCGTTTTAGAGACAGATACGCAGTATTTT.

This clone was observed a few times. V usage is TRBV9 and J usage is TRBJ1-2, with D unclear. Germline V gene lookup returns CDR1 SGDLS and CDR2 YYNGEE. The ends were cut back, 0 bases at V and 8 bases at J, with 5 bases in the middle. The CDR3 covers 11 residues. The CDR3 DNA reads TGTGCCAGCAGCGTAGGGTGGGGCTACACCTTC. It translates to CASSVGWGYTF.

A few counts support this clone. V and J are TRBV5-1 and TRBJ2-7, with 9 bases identical to TRBD2. From germline, CDR1 is SGHRS and CDR2 YFSETQ. This CDR3 has 14 amino acids. V was clipped by 4 bases and J by 11 bases; unmatched bases: 13. CDR3 sequence: CASSPSGAGGEEYF. In DNA, the CDR3 is TGCGCCAGCAGCCCGAGTGGAGCGGGGGGAGAAGAGTACTTC.

This clone was counted a few times. This sequence joins TRBV7-3 and TRBJ2-2, with 7 bases matching TRBD2. The CDR3 runs 15 residues. The germline gives CDR1 SGHTA, CDR2 FQGTGA. V dropped 6 bases and J dropped 7; count of bases not matched to a gene: 11. The CDR3 nucleotides read TGTGCCAGCAGGTCACGAGCGGGACGGGTCGGGGAGCTGTTTTTT. Protein: CASRSRAGRVGELFF.

CDR3 in DNA: TGTGCCAGCTCACCAGGACAGCTACCCACTGAAGCTTTCTTT. Protein product: CASSPGQLPTEAFF. The J gene is TRBJ1-1, the V gene TRBV18; D is perhaps TRBD1 (6 bases). This CDR3 spans 14 amino acids. The V gene lost 2 bases and the J gene lost 4 bases, with 11 bases spanning the gap. The germline CDR1 and CDR2 sequences are KGHSH and LQKENI.

For the CDR3, the DNA is TGTGCCAGCAGCGTAGCTCTGACGAGGGAAGGCCGATCCGATGAGCAGTTCTTC. This sequence encodes CASSVALTREGRSDEQFF. The chain uses TRBV9 and TRBJ2-1, with D possibly being TRBD2 (5 bases). The CDR3 sequence is 18 residues long. Trimming took off 0 bases at V and 8 bases at J, with 24 bases between the two ends. CDR1 and CDR2 from the germline V gene are SGDLS and YYNGEE.

This chain joins TRBV5-1 and TRBJ1-1; perhaps TRBD1 as D (5 bases). Trimming took off 7 bases at V and 2 bases at J, with 15 bases between the two ends. In germline, CDR1 is SGHRS, CDR2 YFSETQ. The CDR3 is 14 residues long. The CDR3: CASGDGARNTEAFF. In DNA, the CDR3 is TGCGCCAGCGGCGATGGGGCGCGAAACACTGAAGCTTTCTTT. Based on the CDR3 plus reference TRBV5-1 and TRBJ1-1, the full variable domain is KAGVTQTPRYLIKTRGQQVTLSCSPISGHRSVSWYQQTPGQGLQFLFEYFSETQRNKGNFPGRFSGRQFSNSRSEMNVSTLELGDSALYLCASGDGARNTEAFFGQGTRLTVV.

The CDR3 region has the DNA TGCACTCGGACAGGGGTTAATGAGCAGTTCTTC. Translation gives CTRTGVNEQFF. V and J are TRBV20-1 and TRBJ2-1, with 9 bases matching TRBD1. The germline gives CDR1 DFQATT, CDR2 SNEGSKA (reference sequence). The CDR3 is made up of 11 amino acids.